The subject of this entry is one TCR beta chain. What it binds is unknown. Time point described: after neoadjuvant nivolumab, at surgical resection. Cohort: HPV-negative, locally advanced oral cavity squamous cell carcinoma patients. The CDR3 is 15 amino acids. V lost 2 bases to trimming and J lost 0 bases, with 10 bases between them. CDR1 is MNHNY, CDR2 SVGAGI, per germline (reference sequence). The sample comes from a study of neoadjuvant anti-PD-1 for oral cavity cancer. Regarding the study as a whole: Higher pretreatment Treg/Th17 ratios tracked higher pretreatment blood clonality. Each response group had just a few patients in TCR analyses.

Method: immunoSEQ multiplex PCR; TCRdb's copy keeps in-frame clones and lacks some. This sample has over 65,000 clones, with 85% to 90% found just once. This TCR derives from a person aged 40 to 85 with oral cavity squamous cell carcinoma. The rearrangement joins TRBV6-6 to TRBJ1-1; D gene ambiguous. Sequenced material: PBMCs, taken after nivolumab (anti-PD-1) treatment. The CDR3 DNA reads TGTGCCAGCAGTTACGTCCAGACTATGAACACTGAAGCTTTCTTT. This gives the protein CASSYVQTMNTEAFF.